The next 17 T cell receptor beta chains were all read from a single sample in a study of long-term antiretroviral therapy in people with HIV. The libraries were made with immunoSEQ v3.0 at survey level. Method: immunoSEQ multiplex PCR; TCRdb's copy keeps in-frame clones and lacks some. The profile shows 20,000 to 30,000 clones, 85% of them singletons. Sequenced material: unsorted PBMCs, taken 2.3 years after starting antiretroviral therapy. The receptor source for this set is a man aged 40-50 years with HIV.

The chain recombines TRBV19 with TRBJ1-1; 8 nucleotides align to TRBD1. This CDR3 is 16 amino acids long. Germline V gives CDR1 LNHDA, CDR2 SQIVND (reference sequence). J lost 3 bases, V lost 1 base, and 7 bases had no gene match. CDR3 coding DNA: TGTGCCAGTAGTATAGGACAGGGGCTGGTGGACACTGAAGCTTTCTTT. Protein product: CASSIGQGLVDTEAFF.

This CDR3 reads CASSYPGQGRYEQYF. The DNA of the CDR3 is TGTGCCAGCAGTTACCCGGGACAGGGACGCTACGAGCAGTACTTC. This chain uses TRBV6-5 with TRBJ2-7, with 9 bases lining up with TRBD1. The CDR3 spans 15 residues. Germline loops: CDR1 MNHEY, CDR2 SVGAGI. Trimming took 2 bases from V and 3 from J; bases not matched to a gene: 5.

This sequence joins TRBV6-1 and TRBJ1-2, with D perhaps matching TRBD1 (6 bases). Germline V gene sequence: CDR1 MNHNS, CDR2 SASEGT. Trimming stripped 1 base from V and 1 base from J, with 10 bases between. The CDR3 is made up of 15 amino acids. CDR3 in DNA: TGTGCCAGCAGTGAAGTTCGGACAGATAACTATGGCTACACCTTC. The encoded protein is CASSEVRTDNYGYTF.

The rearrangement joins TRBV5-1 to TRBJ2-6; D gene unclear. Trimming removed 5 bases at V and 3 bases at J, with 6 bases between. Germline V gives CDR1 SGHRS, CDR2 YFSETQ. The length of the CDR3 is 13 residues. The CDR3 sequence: CASRDGGANVLTF. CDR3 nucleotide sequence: TGCGCCAGCAGAGACGGTGGGGCCAACGTCCTGACTTTC. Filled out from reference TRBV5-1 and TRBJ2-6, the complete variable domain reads KAGVTQTPRYLIKTRGQQVTLSCSPISGHRSVSWYQQTPGQGLQFLFEYFSETQRNKGNFPGRFSGRQFSNSRSEMNVSTLELGDSALYLCASRDGGANVLTFGAGSRLTVL.

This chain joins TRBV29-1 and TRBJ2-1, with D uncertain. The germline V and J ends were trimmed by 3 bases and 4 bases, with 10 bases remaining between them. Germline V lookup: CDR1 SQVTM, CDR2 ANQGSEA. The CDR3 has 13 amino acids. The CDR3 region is CSVEPRRYNEQFF. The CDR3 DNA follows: TGCAGCGTTGAGCCCAGGAGATACAATGAGCAGTTCTTC.

As DNA, the CDR3 is TGTGCCAGCAGGAGCCCTCTAGGGACAGCCTCTGGCTCGGAGACCCAGTACTTC. As protein: CASRSPLGTASGSETQYF. The V call is TRBV7-9, the J call TRBJ2-5; 7 positions match TRBD1. Germline V gives CDR1 SEHNR, CDR2 FQNEAQ (reference sequence). The CDR3 has 18 amino acids. After removal of 6 bases from V and 5 bases from J, the junction contained 21 bases not matched to a gene.

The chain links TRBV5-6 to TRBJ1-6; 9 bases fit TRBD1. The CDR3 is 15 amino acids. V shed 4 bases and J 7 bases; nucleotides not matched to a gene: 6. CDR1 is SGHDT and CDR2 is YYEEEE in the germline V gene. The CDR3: CASSRGTGRNSPLHF. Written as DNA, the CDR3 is TGTGCCAGCAGCCGGGGGACAGGGAGGAATTCACCCCTCCACTTT.

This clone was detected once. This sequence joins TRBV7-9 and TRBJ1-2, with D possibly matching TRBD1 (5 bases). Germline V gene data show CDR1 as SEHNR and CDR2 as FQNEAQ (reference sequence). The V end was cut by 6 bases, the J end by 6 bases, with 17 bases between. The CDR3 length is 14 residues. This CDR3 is CASRATGDLDGYTF. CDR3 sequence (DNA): TGTGCCAGCAGAGCTACTGGGGACTTGGATGGCTACACCTTC. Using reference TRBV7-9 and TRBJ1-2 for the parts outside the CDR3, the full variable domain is DTGVSQNPRHKITKRGQNVTFRCDPISEHNRLYWYRQTLGQGPEFLTYFQNEAQLEKSRLLSDRFSAERPKGSFSTLEIQRTEQGDSAMYLCASRATGDLDGYTFGSGTRLTVV.

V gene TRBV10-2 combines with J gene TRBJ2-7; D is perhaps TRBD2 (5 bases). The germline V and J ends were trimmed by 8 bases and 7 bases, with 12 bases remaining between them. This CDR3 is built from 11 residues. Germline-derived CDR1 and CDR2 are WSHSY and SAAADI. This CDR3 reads CASGGSGEQYF. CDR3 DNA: TGCGCCAGCGGAGGCTCGGGGGAGCAGTACTTC.

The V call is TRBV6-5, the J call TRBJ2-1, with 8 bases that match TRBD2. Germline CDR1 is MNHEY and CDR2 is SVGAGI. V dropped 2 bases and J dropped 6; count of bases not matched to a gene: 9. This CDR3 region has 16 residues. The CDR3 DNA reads TGTGCCAGCAGTTACATTAGCGGGGTAAGGGGCAATGAGCAGTTCTTC. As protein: CASSYISGVRGNEQFF.

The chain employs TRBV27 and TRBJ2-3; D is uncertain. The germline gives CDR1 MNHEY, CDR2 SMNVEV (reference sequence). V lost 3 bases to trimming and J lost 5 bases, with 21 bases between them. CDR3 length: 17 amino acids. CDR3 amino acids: CASSFSLPAIPGDTQYF. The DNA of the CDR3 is TGTGCCAGCAGTTTCTCGCTTCCGGCCATCCCGGGAGATACGCAGTATTTT.

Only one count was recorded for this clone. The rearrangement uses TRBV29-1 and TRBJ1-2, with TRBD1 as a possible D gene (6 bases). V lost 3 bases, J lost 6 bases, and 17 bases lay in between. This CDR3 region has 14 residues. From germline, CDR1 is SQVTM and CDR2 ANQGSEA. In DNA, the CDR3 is TGCAGCGTTGATTCCGGGACAACGGGCGATGGCTACACCTTC. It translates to CSVDSGTTGDGYTF.

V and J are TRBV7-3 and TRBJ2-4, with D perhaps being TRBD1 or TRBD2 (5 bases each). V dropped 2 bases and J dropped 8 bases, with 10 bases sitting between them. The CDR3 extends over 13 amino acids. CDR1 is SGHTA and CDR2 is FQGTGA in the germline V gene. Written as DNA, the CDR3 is TGTGCCAGCAGCTTACAGGGAGATGACATTCAGTACTTC. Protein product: CASSLQGDDIQYF.

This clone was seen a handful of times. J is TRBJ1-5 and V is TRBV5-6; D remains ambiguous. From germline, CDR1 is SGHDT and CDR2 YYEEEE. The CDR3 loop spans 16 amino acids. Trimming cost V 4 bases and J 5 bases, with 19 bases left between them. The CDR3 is CASSLESGGGDQPQHF. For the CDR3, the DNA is TGTGCCAGCAGCCTGGAATCAGGTGGTGGAGATCAGCCCCAGCATTTT.

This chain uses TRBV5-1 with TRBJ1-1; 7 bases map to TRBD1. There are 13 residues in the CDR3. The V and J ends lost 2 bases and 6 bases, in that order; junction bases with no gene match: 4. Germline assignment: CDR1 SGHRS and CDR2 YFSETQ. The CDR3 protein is CASSFTGAPEAFF. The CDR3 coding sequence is TGCGCCAGCAGCTTTACAGGGGCTCCTGAAGCTTTCTTT.

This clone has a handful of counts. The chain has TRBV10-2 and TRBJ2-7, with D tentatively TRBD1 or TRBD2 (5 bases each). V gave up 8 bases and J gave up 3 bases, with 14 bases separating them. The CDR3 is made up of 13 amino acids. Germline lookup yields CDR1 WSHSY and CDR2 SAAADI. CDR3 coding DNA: TGCGCCAGCGGGGGAAGCGCGGACTACGAGCAGTACTTC. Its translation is CASGGSADYEQYF.

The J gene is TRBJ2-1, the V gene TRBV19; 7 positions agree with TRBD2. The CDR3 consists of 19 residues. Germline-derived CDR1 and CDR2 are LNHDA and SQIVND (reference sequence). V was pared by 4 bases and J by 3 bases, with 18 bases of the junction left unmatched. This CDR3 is CASSTLIGGGGDYYNEQFF. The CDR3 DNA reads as TGTGCCAGTAGTACCCTCATCGGCGGAGGAGGGGACTACTACAATGAGCAGTTCTTC.